The 30 T cell receptor beta chains reported below all come from one sample, sequenced in a study of cytotoxic CD8 clonotypes in ibrutinib-treated CLL (dated by TCRdb to 2020 to 2023). In light of the paper, this sample's time point label describes: 20 to 30 months on ibrutinib. Preparation of the library involved the immunoSEQ multiplex PCR assay. TCRdb limited this immuneACCESS table to in-frame rearrangements with V and J called. A share of clones is missing; checked studies link under half to unresolved V genes, and the rest is unexplained. The sample includes about 130,000 clones, with about 85% observed a single time. Of the sample, about 3.5% is held by the ten largest clones. The source material was PBMCs, sampled after 24 months of ibrutinib treatment. These receptors were collected from a human donor with chronic lymphocytic leukemia.

This clone was observed once. The chain links TRBV30 to TRBJ2-7; D remains ambiguous. This CDR3 contains 13 residues. V was pared by 5 bases and J by 0 bases, with 11 bases between. Germline V gives CDR1 GTSNPN, CDR2 SVGIG (reference sequence). The CDR3 region is CAWAPANSYEQYF. CDR3 DNA sequence: TGTGCCTGGGCCCCGGCCAACTCCTACGAGCAGTACTTC. The whole variable domain, remainder taken from reference TRBV30 and TRBJ2-7, is SQTIHQWPATLVQPVGSPLSLECTVEGTSNPNLYWYRQAAGRGLQLLFYSVGIGQISSEVPQNLSASRPQDRQFILSSKKLLLSDSGFYLCAWAPANSYEQYFGPGTRLTVT.

This clone has a handful of counts. V gene TRBV2 combines with J gene TRBJ2-5; 7 nucleotides match TRBD2. The DNA end is more similar to TRBJ2-7, so the J call may be wrong. CDR1 and CDR2 (germline): SNHLY, FYNNEI. The CDR3 is 14 residues long. In DNA form, the CDR3 reads TGTGCCAGCAGTGAAAGCGGGGTCTCCTACGAGCAGTACTTC. Translated, it gives CASSESGVSYEQYF.

V is TRBV7-2 and J is TRBJ2-3, with D possibly being TRBD2 (5 bases). CDR1 is SGHTA, CDR2 FQGNSA, per germline. The ends were cut back, 5 bases at V and 2 bases at J, with 14 bases in the middle. The CDR3 is made up of 15 amino acids. The CDR3 region is CASSPTGIDTDTQYF. The CDR3 DNA reads as TGTGCCAGCAGCCCGACGGGGATAGACACAGATACGCAGTATTTT.

This clone appeared once. V gene TRBV6-5 combines with J gene TRBJ1-2; 8 bases match TRBD1. CDR1 is MNHEY and CDR2 is SVGAGI in the germline V gene. The CDR3 length is 16 residues. J lost 3 bases, V lost 4 bases, and 10 bases had no gene match. CDR3 sequence: CASSSPAGGSYYGYTF. The CDR3 region has the DNA TGTGCCAGCAGTTCCCCCGCAGGGGGCTCTTACTATGGCTACACCTTC.

The rearrangement links TRBV18 to TRBJ2-7, with TRBD1 as a possible D gene (6 bases). The CDR3 extends over 14 amino acids. Trimming left V 3 bases short and J 1 base short, with 10 bases between. The germline V gene has CDR1 KGHSH and CDR2 LQKENI. The CDR3 is CASSPDRNSYEQYF. For the CDR3, the DNA is TGTGCCAGCTCACCCGACAGGAATTCCTACGAGCAGTACTTC.

This sequence joins TRBV5-4 and TRBJ1-6; weak D call: TRBD1 (6 bases). Germline V CDR1 and CDR2: SGHNT, YYREEE (reference sequence). The CDR3 has 16 residues. V was cut by 2 bases and J by 7 bases, with 16 bases left in between. CDR3 DNA sequence: TGTGCCAGCAGCTTACCTGGGGGCAGTGGAAATTCACCCCTCCACTTT. Protein product: CASSLPGGSGNSPLHF.

The rearrangement links TRBV7-3 to TRBJ1-4; TRBD1 aligns across 8 bases. This CDR3 contains 14 residues. V lost 5 bases and J lost 8; bases outside the gene matches: 7. CDR1 and CDR2 from the germline V gene are SGHTA and FQGTGA. CDR3 DNA: TGTGCCAGCAGCCTCGGGACAGGTTTAGAAAAACTGTTTTTT. Translating gives CASSLGTGLEKLFF.

The chain couples TRBV19 to TRBJ2-5; 10 bases align to TRBD1. This CDR3 has 16 residues. V lost 3 bases and J lost 7; bases outside the gene matches: 11. Germline loops: CDR1 LNHDA, CDR2 SQIVND (reference sequence). CDR3 sequence (DNA): TGTGCCAGTAGTATCCTGACAGGGGGCGCTTCAGGGACCCAGTACTTC. Its translation: CASSILTGGASGTQYF.

The V call is TRBV7-6, the J call TRBJ2-1, with D perhaps TRBD1 (6 bases). The CDR3 has 18 residues. The V and J ends lost 2 bases and 8 bases respectively, with 25 bases between them. Germline values: CDR1 SGHVS, CDR2 FNYEAQ. This chain's CDR3 is CASSLTELIRQVPDEQFF. The CDR3, as DNA: TGTGCCAGCAGCTTAACCGAGCTTATCCGACAGGTTCCCGATGAGCAGTTCTTC.

The chain employs TRBV6-5 and TRBJ2-7, with 8 bases that match TRBD2. J lost 7 bases, V lost 5 bases, and 10 bases had no gene match. The germline V gene has CDR1 MNHEY and CDR2 SVGAGI. The CDR3 is 14 amino acids. CDR3 loop: CASSTHGGAREQYF. In DNA, the CDR3 is TGTGCCAGCAGTACTCACGGGGGGGCCCGGGAGCAGTACTTC.

This chain links TRBV18 with TRBJ2-2, with 7 bases that match TRBD1. The CDR3 totals 15 residues. CDR1 is KGHSH and CDR2 is LQKENI in the germline V gene. V gave up 10 bases and J gave up 2 bases; unmatched junction bases: 10. In nucleotides, the CDR3 is TGTGCCACCTCCCGGGACAGAATAAACACCGGGGAGCTGTTTTTT. It specifies CATSRDRINTGELFF.

The chain has TRBV27 and TRBJ1-1, with 7 bases that match TRBD1. The germline V gene has CDR1 MNHEY and CDR2 SMNVEV (reference sequence). With V trimmed by 7 bases and J by 0 bases, 14 bases remained unmatched. The CDR3 consists of 17 residues. The CDR3 coding sequence is TGTGCCAGCATCTCGGGTGCAGGGGGGGGGATGAACACTGAAGCTTTCTTT. Protein sequence: CASISGAGGGMNTEAFF.

This chain links TRBV2 with TRBJ1-2; D not certain. The germline V and J ends were trimmed by 6 bases and 6 bases, with 20 bases remaining between them. This CDR3 spans 15 amino acids. The V gene's germline CDR1 is SNHLY and CDR2 FYNNEI. CDR3 protein: CASSATATLYNGYTF. CDR3 DNA: TGTGCCAGCAGCGCGACTGCGACCCTATATAATGGCTACACCTTC.

The count of this clone is one. This sequence joins TRBV7-8 and TRBJ1-2; D is uncertain. The CDR3 is 15 residues long. Per germline, CDR1 SGHVS and CDR2 FQNEAQ. The V gene lost 0 bases and the J gene lost 3 bases, with 11 bases spanning the gap. Here the CDR3 reads CASSLAGRVDYGYTF. Here the CDR3 DNA reads TGTGCCAGCAGCTTAGCCGGGAGGGTCGACTATGGCTACACCTTC.

J is TRBJ1-6 and V is TRBV30, with D unresolved. CDR3 length: 13 residues. V was shortened by 0 bases and J by 9 bases, with 9 bases between the two germline ends. The germline gives CDR1 GTSNPN, CDR2 SVGIG (reference sequence). The CDR3 is CAWSVADGSPLHF. CDR3 nucleotides: TGTGCCTGGAGTGTGGCGGACGGTTCACCCCTCCACTTT.

V gene TRBV21-1 combines with J gene TRBJ1-1; the D call of TRBD1 is as the table states it, not checked on the DNA. TRBV21-1 is assigned pseudogene status. This CDR3 comprises 16 residues. The chain's CDR3 is CASSKQRTVWNTEAFF. The DNA of the CDR3 is TGTGCCAGCAGCAAACAACGCACAGTGTGGAACACTGAAGCTTTCTTT.

V gene TRBV11-2 combines with J gene TRBJ2-5; the match to TRBD2 covers 8 bases. The CDR3 spans 15 residues. CDR1 is SGHAT, CDR2 FQNNGV, per germline. J was trimmed by 4 bases and V by 1 base; bases with no gene match: 5. The CDR3 sequence is CASSLAGGPSETQYF. DNA of the CDR3: TGTGCCAGCAGCTTAGCGGGGGGGCCTTCAGAGACCCAGTACTTC.

J is TRBJ1-2 and V is TRBV9; D remains ambiguous. CDR3 length: 14 amino acids. CDR1 is SGDLS and CDR2 is YYNGEE in the germline V gene. Trimming shortened V by 4 bases and J by 0 bases, and 10 bases separated the two germline ends. In DNA form, the CDR3 reads TGTGCCAGCAGCCAGGCGCCAGCTAACTATGGCTACACCTTC. Encoded protein: CASSQAPANYGYTF.

This clone came up a few times. This chain links TRBV19 with TRBJ1-5, with TRBD1 matching 7 bases. V shed 6 bases, J shed 1 base, and the junction held 6 bases outside the gene matches. Germline V gives CDR1 LNHDA, CDR2 SQIVND (reference sequence). This CDR3 is built from 15 residues. The CDR3 nucleotides are TGTGCCAGTAGCCGACAGGGACACAGCAATCAGCCCCAGCATTTT. Protein sequence: CASSRQGHSNQPQHF.

The V call is TRBV19, the J call TRBJ2-1; D call uncertain. The germline V gene encodes CDR1 LNHDA and CDR2 SQIVND (reference sequence). This CDR3 has 14 amino acids. V lost 10 bases to trimming and J lost 1 base, with 14 bases between them. The CDR3 DNA reads TGTGCCACCAGATCGGCTGATTCCTACAATGAGCAGTTCTTC. It encodes CATRSADSYNEQFF. Variable domain in full (rest from reference TRBV19 and TRBJ2-1): DGGITQSPKYLFRKEGQNVTLSCEQNLNHDAMYWYRQDPGQGLRLIYYSQIVNDFQKGDIAEGYSVSREKKESFPLTVTSAQKNPTAFYLCATRSADSYNEQFFGPGTRLTVL.

V and J are TRBV7-2 and TRBJ1-6; 12 nucleotides line up with TRBD1. Germline V gene lookup returns CDR1 SGHTA and CDR2 FQGNSA. This CDR3 region has 15 residues. The V and J ends lost 5 bases and 7 bases, in that order; junction bases with no gene match: 3. CDR3 nucleotides: TGTGCCAGCAGCCGGGACAGGGGGCTCAATTCACCCCTCCACTTT. It encodes CASSRDRGLNSPLHF. The whole variable domain, remainder taken from reference TRBV7-2 and TRBJ1-6, is GAGVSQSPSNKVTEKGKDVELRCDPISGHTALYWYRQSLGQGLEFLIYFQGNSAPDKSGLPSDRFSAERTGGSVSTLTIQRTQQEDSAVYLCASSRDRGLNSPLHFGNGTRLTVT.

The chain joins TRBV4-3 to TRBJ2-2, with D perhaps matching TRBD1 (5 bases). Trimming took off 1 base at V and 6 bases at J, with 15 bases between the two ends. This CDR3 is built from 16 residues. CDR1 is LGHNA, CDR2 YSLEER, per germline. The CDR3 bases are TGCGCCAGCAGCCAAGTCCAGGGTAGGAATCCCGGGGAGCTGTTTTTT. Protein product: CASSQVQGRNPGELFF.

A few counts support this clone. The rearrangement uses TRBV21-1 and TRBJ1-6. TRBV21-1 counts as a pseudogene. The CDR3 totals 17 residues. The CDR3 protein is CASSRGRGFSYNSPLHF. CDR3 DNA: TGTGCCAGCAGCAGGGGGAGGGGGTTCTCCTATAATTCACCCCTCCACTTT.

V and J are TRBV5-4 and TRBJ2-5; D might be TRBD1 (6 bases). Deletions cut 1 base from V and 2 bases from J, with 9 bases between. The CDR3 contains 14 residues. CDR1 and CDR2 (germline): SGHNT, YYREEE (reference sequence). Here the CDR3 reads CASSLSTGQETQYF. DNA for the CDR3: TGTGCCAGCAGCTTGAGCACAGGGCAAGAGACCCAGTACTTC.

The genes are TRBV6-1 and TRBJ2-4, with D hard to call. V dropped 1 base and J dropped 9 bases, with 10 bases sitting between them. This CDR3 contains 13 residues. Germline CDR1 and CDR2: MNHNS and SASEGT. The CDR3 here is CASSEGVSVIQYF. CDR3 bases: TGTGCCAGCAGTGAAGGTGTCTCGGTCATTCAGTACTTC.

The chain carries TRBV7-9 and TRBJ2-1, with a weak D call TRBD2 (6 bases). This CDR3 spans 15 amino acids. CDR1 and CDR2 from the germline V gene are SEHNR and FQNEAQ (reference sequence). Trimming took off 5 bases at V and 5 bases at J, with 16 bases between the two ends. CDR3 region: CASSRREVGHNEQFF. The CDR3 nucleotides are TGTGCCAGCAGCCGTAGGGAGGTAGGGCACAATGAGCAGTTCTTC.

The chain combines TRBV30 with TRBJ1-2; D remains ambiguous. The CDR3 loop spans 13 amino acids. Germline-derived CDR1 and CDR2 are GTSNPN and SVGIG (reference sequence). Between the trimmed V and J ends, which lost 4 bases and 4 bases, there was a span of 13 bases. The CDR3: CAWTSDEVYGYTF. The CDR3 nucleotides are TGTGCCTGGACCTCGGACGAAGTCTATGGCTACACCTTC.

The V call is TRBV27, the J call TRBJ2-1; 7 bases line up with TRBD2. The germline gives CDR1 MNHEY, CDR2 SMNVEV (reference sequence). Trimming removed 0 bases from V and 0 bases from J; junction bases left unmatched: 8. This CDR3 has 18 residues. DNA for the CDR3: TGTGCCAGCAGTTTATCCGTTCTAGCGGCCAGCTCCTACAATGAGCAGTTCTTC. It translates to CASSLSVLAASSYNEQFF.

The chain uses TRBV7-2 and TRBJ1-1; the D is unclear. V lost 4 bases to trimming and J lost 0 bases, with 9 bases between them. Germline-derived CDR1 and CDR2 are SGHTA and FQGNSA. The CDR3 covers 14 residues. CDR3 DNA: TGTGCCAGCAGCTCCCAGGTCCTGAACACTGAAGCTTTCTTT. Translation gives CASSSQVLNTEAFF.

The gene calls are TRBV5-6 and TRBJ2-7, with no clear D. V lost 0 bases, J lost 7 bases, and 11 bases lay in between. Germline CDR1 is SGHDT and CDR2 is YYEEEE. CDR3 length: 13 residues. The CDR3: CASSLAASREQYF. As DNA, the CDR3 is TGTGCCAGCAGCTTGGCTGCCAGTAGGGAGCAGTACTTC.